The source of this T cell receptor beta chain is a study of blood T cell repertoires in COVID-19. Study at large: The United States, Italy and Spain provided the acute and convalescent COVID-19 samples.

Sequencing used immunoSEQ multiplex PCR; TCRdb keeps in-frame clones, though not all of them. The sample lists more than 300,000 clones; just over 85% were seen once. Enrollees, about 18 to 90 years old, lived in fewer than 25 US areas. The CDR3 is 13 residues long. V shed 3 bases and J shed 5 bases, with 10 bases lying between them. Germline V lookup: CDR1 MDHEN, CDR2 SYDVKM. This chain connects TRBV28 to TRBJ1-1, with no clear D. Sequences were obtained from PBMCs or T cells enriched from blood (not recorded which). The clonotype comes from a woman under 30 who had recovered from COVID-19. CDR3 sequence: CASSFQSGTEAFF. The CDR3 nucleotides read TGTGCCAGCAGTTTTCAGTCGGGGACTGAAGCTTTCTTT.